This T cell receptor (beta chain) comes out of a study of OX40 agonist ivuxolimab in advanced cancers. Background on the study: Patients were given ivuxolimab, an antibody that agonizes OX40 (CD134).

CDR3 length equals 14 residues. V lost 4 bases and J lost 1, with 11 bases in between. Per the germline V gene, CDR1 is SGHAT and CDR2 is FQNNGV. TCRdb's table, derived via immunoSEQ multiplex PCR, lists solely in-frame clones and lacks some. This sample has more than 80,000 clones, with just under 90% found just once. This clone occurred once. The source is an adult with an advanced solid tumor such as melanoma, head and neck, liver or kidney cancer. The chain carries TRBV11-2 and TRBJ2-7; either TRBD1 or TRBD2 may supply D (5 bases each). The input for sequencing was CD4+ or CD8+ T cells sorted from blood, taken in a trial of the OX40 agonist ivuxolimab. The CDR3 reads CASSSGTLSYEQYF. The CDR3 DNA reads as TGTGCCAGCAGCTCCGGGACGTTGTCCTACGAGCAGTACTTC.